This TCR beta chain stems from a study of HIV-infected patients and healthy controls. cDNA was made from approximately 500 ng RNA using alpha and beta constant primers. Alpha and beta chain libraries were made separately by chain-specific third strand synthesis with multiplexing indices. TCRdb reprocessed the 5' RACE reads with MiXCR, giving one entry per CDR3 protein. The data show roughly 22,000 distinct CDR3 sequences, with roughly 7.9% seen just once and around 3.9% held by the top ten. All unsorted peripheral T cells were captured because whole blood was used without fractionation. The germline gives CDR1 LNHDA, CDR2 SQIVND (reference sequence). This CDR3 region has 15 residues. V was shortened by 5 bases and J by 8 bases, with 19 bases between the two germline ends. This clonotype was detected many times.

The chain couples TRBV19 to TRBJ1-5, with D possibly matching TRBD1 (6 bases). Sample: blood. The TCR comes from an adult in good health. The CDR3 here is CASSPGTSFVEPQHF. The DNA for the CDR3 is TGTGCCAGTAGTCCCGGGACATCCTTTGTGGAGCCCCAGCATTTT.